The 27 T cell receptor beta chains reported below all come from one sample, sequenced in a study of blood T cells in healthy people across ages. PCR was performed a second time for about 6 to 12 cycles using a sample-barcoded 5' primer and a J-beta primer mix. From the 5' RACE reads, TCRdb called clonotypes with MiXCR, one entry per CDR3 protein. This table holds 1,300,000 or so distinct CDR3 sequences, approximately 60% found once. The sequencing input was blood. These TCRs come from a man younger than 35 in good health.

The chain recombines TRBV15 with TRBJ1-2; D possibly corresponds to TRBD1 (5 bases). V was clipped by 3 bases and J by 6 bases, with 20 bases between them. This CDR3 region has 16 residues. Germline CDR1 and CDR2: LNHNV and YYDKDF (reference sequence). The chain's CDR3 is CATSSKIAGPSDGYTF. CDR3 bases: TGTGCCACCAGCAGTAAAATTGCGGGGCCCTCGGATGGCTACACCTTC.

The chain carries TRBV10-3 and TRBJ2-7; TRBD1 matches 11 bases. The end of the DNA fits TRBJ2-5 better, so the J call may be wrong. Germline V CDR1 and CDR2: ENHRY, SYGVKD. CDR3 length equals 16 residues. DNA of the CDR3: TGTGCCATCAGCGGAGGACAGGGGGCATTAGCGGAGACCCAGTACTTC. It is translated as CAISGGQGALAETQYF.

This clonotype has just one count. V is TRBV18 and J is TRBJ2-1; D may correspond to TRBD1 or TRBD2 (5 bases each). The V end lost 0 bases, the J end lost 7 bases, and 13 bases lay between the germline ends. This CDR3 has 15 amino acids. Germline CDR1 and CDR2: KGHSH and LQKENI. The CDR3 bases are TGTGCCAGCTCACCACCGGGACCCCGAACAAATGAGCAGTTCTTC. Protein: CASSPPGPRTNEQFF.

This clonotype was found many times. The chain employs TRBV7-2 and TRBJ2-3; D is ambiguous. The V gene lost 3 bases and the J gene lost 2 bases, with 12 bases spanning the gap. This CDR3 comprises 15 residues. Germline-derived CDR1 and CDR2 are SGHTA and FQGNSA. The CDR3 region has the DNA TGTGCCAGCAGCTTGGATTCAGTTTCCACAGATACGCAGTATTTT. Encoded protein: CASSLDSVSTDTQYF.

The chain couples TRBV6-2 or TRBV6-3 to TRBJ2-1; 7 positions match TRBD2. Trimming took 7 bases from V and 5 from J; bases not matched to a gene: 8. The CDR3 runs to 14 residues. From germline, CDR1 is MNHEY and CDR2 SVGEGT. Here the CDR3 reads CASNSGFRNNEQFF. Written as DNA, the CDR3 is TGTGCCAGCAATAGCGGGTTCCGGAACAATGAGCAGTTCTTC.

This clonotype came up once. At one end the junction does not follow the germline gene, possibly because of a read error. The chain recombines TRBV20-1 with TRBJ1-2; TRBD1 aligns across 7 bases. The CDR3 length is 13 residues. Germline V gene lookup returns CDR1 DFQATT and CDR2 SNEGSKA (reference sequence). The CDR3 region is CSALDRVNYGYTF. The CDR3 bases are TGTAGTGCCCTCGACAGGGTCAATTACGGCTACACCTTC.

The chain couples TRBV11-2 to TRBJ2-5; weak D call: TRBD1 (6 bases). The V end lost 6 bases, the J end lost 0 bases, and 17 bases lay between the germline ends. Germline CDR1 and CDR2: SGHAT and FQNNGV. CDR3 length: 16 residues. The CDR3 sequence is CASRRGGGEYQETQYF. The CDR3 DNA reads TGTGCCAGCAGACGAGGGGGTGGAGAGTACCAAGAGACCCAGTACTTC.

This chain joins TRBV7-2 and TRBJ2-2; possibly TRBD2 for D (6 bases). The CDR3 has 12 amino acids. The V and J ends lost 11 bases and 3 bases respectively, with 10 bases between them. The germline CDR1 and CDR2 sequences are SGHTA and FQGNSA. The CDR3 loop is CAAGTYTGELFF. The CDR3 DNA is TGTGCCGCGGGGACCTACACCGGGGAGCTGTTTTTT.

This clonotype has just a few counts. The genes are TRBV6-2 or TRBV6-3 and TRBJ2-1; D is unresolved. Germline CDR1 reads MNHEY; CDR2 reads SVGEGT. The CDR3 sequence is 12 residues long. V was shortened by 2 bases and J by 11 bases, with 10 bases between the two germline ends. CDR3 DNA sequence: TGTGCCAGCAGTTACGTTGAATACAAGCAGTTCTTC. Translated, it gives CASSYVEYKQFF.

The rearrangement uses TRBV20-1 and TRBJ2-3, with 13 bases lining up with TRBD2. Germline assignment: CDR1 DFQATT and CDR2 SNEGSKA (reference sequence). The length of the CDR3 is 14 residues. Losses at the gene ends were 4 bases for V and 6 bases for J; bases not matched to a gene: 4. The DNA for the CDR3 is TGCAGTGCTAAACTAGCGGGGGGGCCGGATACGCAGTATTTT. Its translation is CSAKLAGGPDTQYF.

This sequence joins TRBV10-3 and TRBJ2-7; a weak D match, TRBD2 (5 bases). This CDR3 contains 13 residues. CDR1 is ENHRY and CDR2 is SYGVKD in the germline V gene. The V end was cut by 6 bases, the J end by 5 bases, with 14 bases between. The CDR3 here is CAIRELGADEQYF. CDR3 coding DNA: TGTGCCATCAGGGAACTAGGAGCTGACGAGCAGTACTTC.

This clonotype was counted a few times. The chain has TRBV12-3 or TRBV12-4 and TRBJ2-3, with D uncertain. Deletions cut 8 bases from V and 7 bases from J, with 13 bases between. This CDR3 comprises 12 residues. CDR3 region: CASASLGYTQYF. The DNA for the CDR3 is TGTGCCAGCGCATCATTGGGGTATACGCAGTATTTT.

In the case of this clonotype: At one boundary the junction diverges from the germline segment, which might be a read error. This rearrangement joins TRBV6-1 to TRBJ2-3, with D possibly being TRBD1 or TRBD2 (6 bases each). CDR1 and CDR2 (germline): MNHNS, SASEGT. The CDR3 has 16 amino acids. The CDR3 reads CVSSDRLGGSRGTQYF. The CDR3 nucleotides are TGTGTCAGCAGTGACCGACTAGGGGGTTCTCGGGGTACGCAGTATTTT.

The chain has TRBV9 and TRBJ2-7; tentative D call: TRBD2 (5 bases). The J call is doubtful: the DNA matches TRBJ2-5 better. This CDR3 is built from 15 residues. CDR1 and CDR2 (germline): SGDLS, YYNGEE. The CDR3 loop reads CASSVAVTPGETQYF. CDR3 coding DNA: TGTGCCAGCAGCGTAGCTGTAACTCCGGGGGAGACCCAGTACTTC.

This chain connects TRBV20-1 to TRBJ2-1; 12 nucleotides match TRBD2. The CDR3 spans 15 residues. Germline CDR1 reads DFQATT; CDR2 reads SNEGSKA (reference sequence). Unmatched junction bases numbered 7, after V lost 2 bases and J lost 8 bases. The DNA of the CDR3 is TGCAGTGCTAGACCCCTAGCGGGAGGGCCGCATGAGCAGTTCTTC. Amino acid sequence: CSARPLAGGPHEQFF.

The V gene is TRBV29-1, the J gene TRBJ2-1; D is unresolved. This CDR3 region has 11 residues. Germline CDR1 and CDR2: SQVTM and ANQGSEA. With 4 bases removed from V and 6 bases from J, the gap between germline ends came to 7 bases. Here the CDR3 DNA reads TGCAGCGTTGCGTGGGGCAATGAGCAGTTCTTC. Protein product: CSVAWGNEQFF.

This chain joins TRBV29-1 and TRBJ1-4; D may be TRBD1 (6 bases). The V and J ends lost 7 bases and 7 bases respectively, with 19 bases between them. The length of the CDR3 is 14 residues. Germline CDR1 and CDR2: SQVTM and ANQGSEA. CDR3 loop: CSAYLRGDSEKLFF. In DNA form, the CDR3 reads TGCAGCGCATATCTCAGGGGTGACAGTGAAAAACTGTTTTTT. Full variable domain (outside the CDR3, taken from reference TRBV29-1 and TRBJ1-4): SAVISQKPSRDICQRGTSLTIQCQVDSQVTMMFWYRQQPGQSLTLIATANQGSEATYESGFVIDKFPISRPNLTFSTLTVSNMSPEDSSIYLCSAYLRGDSEKLFFGSGTQLSVL.

The chain combines TRBV4-2 with TRBJ2-1, with a possible D match to TRBD2 (6 bases). V was trimmed by 1 base and J by 7 bases, leaving 20 bases between them. Germline V gives CDR1 LGHNA, CDR2 YNFKEQ. The length of the CDR3 is 17 residues. The CDR3 DNA is TGTGCCAGCAGCCAAGTGAAAGGGCCCGGGGGAGAGAATGAGCAGTTCTTC. The encoded protein is CASSQVKGPGGENEQFF.

The V call is TRBV20-1, the J call TRBJ1-1, with a possible D match to TRBD1 (5 bases). This CDR3 spans 16 amino acids. V lost 3 bases and J lost 0, with 17 bases in between. Germline CDR1 DFQATT, CDR2 SNEGSKA (reference sequence). This CDR3 is CSASGGARWMNTEAFF. CDR3 nucleotide sequence: TGCAGTGCTAGTGGCGGGGCACGTTGGATGAACACTGAAGCTTTCTTT.

The chain recombines TRBV7-9 with TRBJ2-5; a possible D gene is TRBD2 (6 bases). Germline-derived CDR1 and CDR2 are SEHNR and FQNEAQ (reference sequence). The V and J ends lost 5 bases and 11 bases respectively, with 24 bases between them. This CDR3 comprises 15 residues. CDR3 region: CASSPHPGDSYGQYF. The CDR3 nucleotides read TGTGCCAGCAGCCCTCACCCCGGGGACTCCTACGGGCAGTACTTC.

Note on this clonotype: Its ends do not fully match the called genes, so a read error is possible. This chain links TRBV18 with TRBJ2-3, with unresolved D. This CDR3 region has 14 residues. Germline CDR1 is KGHSH and CDR2 is LQKENI. Here the CDR3 reads CANSPPSSRDTQYF. The CDR3, as DNA: TGTGCCAACTCACCACCTTCCTCTAGGGATACGCAGTATTTT.

The chain uses TRBV10-3 and TRBJ2-3; TRBD2 agrees at 7 bases. With V trimmed by 0 bases and J by 5 bases, 8 bases remained unmatched. This CDR3 comprises 16 residues. Germline V CDR1 and CDR2: ENHRY, SYGVKD. CDR3: CAISESRRGGGDTQYF. The CDR3 bases are TGTGCCATCAGTGAGTCGAGAAGGGGCGGGGGAGATACGCAGTATTTT.

The table lists this clonotype with a few counts. The chain recombines TRBV29-1 with TRBJ2-5, with a tentative D call TRBD2 (6 bases). Deletions cut 3 bases from V and 6 bases from J, with 11 bases between. In germline, CDR1 is SQVTM, CDR2 ANQGSEA. CDR3 length equals 12 residues. This CDR3 reads CSVDSGRKTQYF. CDR3 coding DNA: TGCAGCGTTGACTCTGGGAGGAAGACCCAGTACTTC.

This chain connects TRBV10-3 to TRBJ1-5; no clear D gene. Trimming removed 3 bases at V and 4 bases at J, with 10 bases between. The CDR3 is 14 amino acids. Germline CDR1 and CDR2: ENHRY and SYGVKD. CDR3 loop: CAISEGGWNQPQHF. In DNA, the CDR3 is TGTGCCATCAGTGAAGGAGGATGGAATCAGCCCCAGCATTTT.

This chain joins TRBV29-1 and TRBJ2-1; 9 bases map to TRBD2. J lost 9 bases, V lost 5 bases, and 5 bases had no gene match. This CDR3 has 12 amino acids. The germline V gene encodes CDR1 SQVTM and CDR2 ANQGSEA. CDR3 bases: TGCAGCGTTCGTAGCGGGAGCTGTGAGCAGTTCTTC. The encoded protein is CSVRSGSCEQFF.

This chain connects TRBV4-3 to TRBJ2-1, with D perhaps matching TRBD1 (6 bases). Germline loops: CDR1 LGHNA, CDR2 YSLEER. V gave up 0 bases and J gave up 9 bases, with 12 bases separating them. The CDR3 loop spans 14 amino acids. The CDR3 here is CASSQDWDIAEQFF. The CDR3 coding sequence is TGCGCCAGCAGCCAAGATTGGGACATCGCTGAGCAGTTCTTC.

This clonotype appeared a single time. The V gene is TRBV7-7, the J gene TRBJ2-5; the match to TRBD2 covers 7 bases. This CDR3 is built from 13 residues. The V gene end was trimmed by 5 bases and the J gene end by 11 bases; junction bases not matched to a gene: 11. The V gene's germline CDR1 is SSHAT and CDR2 FNYEAQ (reference sequence). The CDR3, as DNA: TGTGCCAGCAGCCCTAGCGGAAACAATGAGCAGTACTTC. Translation gives CASSPSGNNEQYF.